The 3 T cell receptor beta chains below all came from one sample that was sequenced in a study of T cell changes during pregnancy in multiple sclerosis. Measured with immunoSEQ multiplex PCR; TCRdb has only the in-frame clones, and not every one. This table holds roughly 61,000 clones, 90% found once. Sequencing used peripheral blood, obtained in the first trimester of pregnancy. The receptors come from a female donor in good health, enrolled as a control in a pregnancy study.

The chain joins TRBV5-6 to TRBJ2-3, with D hard to call. The germline V and J ends were trimmed by 5 bases and 0 bases, with 13 bases remaining between them. CDR1 and CDR2 from the germline V gene are SGHDT and YYEEEE. The CDR3 contains 15 residues. CDR3 bases: TGTGCCAGCAGTCCCTTAGCAGCTAGCACAGATACGCAGTATTTT. It is translated as CASSPLAASTDTQYF.

J is TRBJ1-1 and V is TRBV5-6, with 7 bases lining up with TRBD1. V was pared by 2 bases and J by 8 bases, with 3 bases of the junction left unmatched. The length of the CDR3 is 12 residues. CDR1 is SGHDT and CDR2 is YYEEEE in the germline V gene. The CDR3 reads CASSFPGQEAFF. The CDR3 DNA reads TGTGCCAGCAGCTTTCCGGGACAGGAAGCTTTCTTT.

This sequence joins TRBV5-1 and TRBJ2-7, with 11 bases matching TRBD1. Germline lookup yields CDR1 SGHRS and CDR2 YFSETQ. There are 14 residues in the CDR3. Trimming removed 3 bases from V and 3 bases from J; junction bases left unmatched: 2. The CDR3 loop is CASSWDRGDYEQYF. The CDR3 bases are TGCGCCAGCAGCTGGGACAGGGGGGACTACGAGCAGTACTTC.